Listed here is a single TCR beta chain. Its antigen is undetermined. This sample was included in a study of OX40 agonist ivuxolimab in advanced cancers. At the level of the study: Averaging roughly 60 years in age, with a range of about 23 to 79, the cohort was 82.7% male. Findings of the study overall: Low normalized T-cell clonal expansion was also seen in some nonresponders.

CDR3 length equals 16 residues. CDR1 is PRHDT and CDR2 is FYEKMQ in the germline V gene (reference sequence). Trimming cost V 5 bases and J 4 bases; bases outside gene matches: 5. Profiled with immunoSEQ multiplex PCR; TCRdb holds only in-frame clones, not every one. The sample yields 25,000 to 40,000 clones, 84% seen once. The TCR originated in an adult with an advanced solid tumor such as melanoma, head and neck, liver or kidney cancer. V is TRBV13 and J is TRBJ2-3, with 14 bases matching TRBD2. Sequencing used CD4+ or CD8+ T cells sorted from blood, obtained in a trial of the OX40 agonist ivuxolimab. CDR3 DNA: TGTGCCAGCAGCGCCAAGGGACTAGCGGGGGCAGATACGCAGTATTTT. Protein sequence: CASSAKGLAGADTQYF.